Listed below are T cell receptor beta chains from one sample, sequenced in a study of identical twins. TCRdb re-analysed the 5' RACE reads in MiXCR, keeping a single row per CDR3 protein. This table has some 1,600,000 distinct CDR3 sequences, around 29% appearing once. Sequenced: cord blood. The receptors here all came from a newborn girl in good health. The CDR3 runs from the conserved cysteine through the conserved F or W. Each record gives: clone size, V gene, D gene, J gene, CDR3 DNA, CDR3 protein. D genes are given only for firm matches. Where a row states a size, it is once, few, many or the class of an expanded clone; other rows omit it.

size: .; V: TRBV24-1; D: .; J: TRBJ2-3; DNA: TGTGCCACCTCAGGCGGACAGAGTGGAGATACGCAGTATTTT; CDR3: CATSGGQSGDTQYF
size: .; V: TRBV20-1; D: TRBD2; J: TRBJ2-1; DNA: TGCAGTGCTTTCCCGGGACTAGCGGAAGGCTTATGGGAGCAGTTCTTC; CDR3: CSAFPGLAEGLWEQFF
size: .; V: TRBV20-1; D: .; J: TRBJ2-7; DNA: TGCAGTGCTAGGAGGGGGAGGGCATATTCTTCCTACGAGCAGTACTTC; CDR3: CSARRGRAYSSYEQYF
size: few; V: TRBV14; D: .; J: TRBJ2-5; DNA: TGTGCCAGCAGCCAAGGGTACGACAGCGCCCTCTCTCCTAATGAGCAGTACTTC; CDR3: CASSQGYDSALSPNEQYF
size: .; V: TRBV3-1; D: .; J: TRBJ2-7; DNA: TGTGCCAGCAGCCGTACATACAATGAGCAGTACTTC; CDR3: CASSRTYNEQYF
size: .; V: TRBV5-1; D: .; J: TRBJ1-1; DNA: TGCGCCACACTGCCGGGGTCCTGGGGGATGAACACTGAAGCTTTCTTT; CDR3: CATLPGSWGMNTEAFF
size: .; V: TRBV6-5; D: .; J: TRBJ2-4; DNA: TGTGCCAGCAGTTACCCGATAGACGGGCTAAGACTAGCCAAAAACATTCAGTACTTC; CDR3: CASSYPIDGLRLAKNIQYF
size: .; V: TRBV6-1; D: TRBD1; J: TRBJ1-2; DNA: TGTGCCAGCAGGACAATAGGGACAGCTAGTAACTATGGCTACACCTTC; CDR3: CASRTIGTASNYGYTF
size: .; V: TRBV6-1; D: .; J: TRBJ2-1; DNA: TGTGCCAGCAGCGTACGACTAGTAGTTGAGCAGTTCTTC; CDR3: CASSVRLVVEQFF
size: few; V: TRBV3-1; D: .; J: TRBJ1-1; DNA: TGTGCCAGCAGCCAAGGCCCCTACACTGAAGCTTTCTTT; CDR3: CASSQGPYTEAFF
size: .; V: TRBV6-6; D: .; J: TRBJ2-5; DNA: TGTGCCAGCAGACCCCAGTCGGAGACCCAGTACTTC; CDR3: CASRPQSETQYF
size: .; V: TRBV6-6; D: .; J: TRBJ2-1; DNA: TGTGCCAGCAGTTTCCCTTTGCAGACCCAGTTCTTC; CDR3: CASSFPLQTQFF
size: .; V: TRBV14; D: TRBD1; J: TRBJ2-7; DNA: TGTGCCAGCAGCCCTGTGGGACAGGGGTCTGACGAGCAGTACTTC; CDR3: CASSPVGQGSDEQYF
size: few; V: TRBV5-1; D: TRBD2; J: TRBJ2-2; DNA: TGCGCCAGCAGCTTGTACTGGGGACTAGAGAACACCGGGGAGCTGTTTTTT; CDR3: CASSLYWGLENTGELFF
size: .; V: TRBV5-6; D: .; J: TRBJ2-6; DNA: TGTGCCAGCAGCTTGGAACAACTATCTGGGGCCAACGTCCTGACTTTC; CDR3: CASSLEQLSGANVLTF
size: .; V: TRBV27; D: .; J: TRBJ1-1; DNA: TGTGCCAGCAGTTTAGGGCGGCACACTGAAGCTTTCTTT; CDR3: CASSLGRHTEAFF
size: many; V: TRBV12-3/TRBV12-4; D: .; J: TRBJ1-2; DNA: TGTGCCAGCAGTTTACGGCAGGTCGATGGCTACACCTTC; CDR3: CASSLRQVDGYTF
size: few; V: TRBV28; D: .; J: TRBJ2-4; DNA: TGTGCCAGCAGTTTAAGGTGGGGGGCGCGAGCCAAAAACATTCAGTACTTC; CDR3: CASSLRWGARAKNIQYF